The 2 T cell receptor beta chains below were found in one sample sequenced in a study of blood T cell repertoires in COVID-19. Method: immunoSEQ multiplex PCR; TCRdb's copy keeps in-frame clones and lacks some. The repertoire holds 200,000 to 300,000 clones, with roughly 83% as singletons. The material sequenced was peripheral blood. The receptors come from a man at least 80 years old with acute or convalescent COVID-19.

About this clone itself: The junction differs from germline at one of its ends, possibly a read error. The genes are TRBV9 and TRBJ1-6; D gene unclear. Per germline, CDR1 SGDLS and CDR2 YYNGEE. The CDR3 is 14 amino acids. CDR3 sequence: CASSPRSNGSPPHF. The CDR3, as DNA: TGTGCCAGCAGCCCCCGGTCCAACGGTTCACCCCCCCACTTT.

The rearrangement links TRBV6-5 to TRBJ1-1, with 8 bases identical to TRBD1. Per germline, CDR1 MNHEY and CDR2 SVGAGI. The CDR3 has 16 amino acids. V dropped 4 bases and J dropped 2; count of bases not matched to a gene: 9. As DNA, the CDR3 is TGTGCCAGCAGTTTTCATACTCAGGGGGCTAACACTGAAGCTTTCTTT. Its protein product is CASSFHTQGANTEAFF.